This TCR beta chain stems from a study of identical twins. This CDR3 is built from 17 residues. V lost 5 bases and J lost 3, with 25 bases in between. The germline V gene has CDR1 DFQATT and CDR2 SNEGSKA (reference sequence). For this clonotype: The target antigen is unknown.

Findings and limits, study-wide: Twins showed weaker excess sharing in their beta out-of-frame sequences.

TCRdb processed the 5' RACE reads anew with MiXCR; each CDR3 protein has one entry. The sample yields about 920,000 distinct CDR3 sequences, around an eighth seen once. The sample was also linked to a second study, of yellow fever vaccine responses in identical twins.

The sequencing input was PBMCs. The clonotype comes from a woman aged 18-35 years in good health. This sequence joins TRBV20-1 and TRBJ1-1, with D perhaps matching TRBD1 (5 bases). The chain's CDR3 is CSALKGHFRDDDTEAFF. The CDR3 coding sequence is TGCAGTGCTCTCAAGGGGCATTTCAGGGACGATGACACTGAAGCTTTCTTT.